The subject of this entry is one T cell receptor (beta chain). The data are from a study of blood T cell repertoires in COVID-19. Study processing details: Amplification of reference gene primers was used by the study to estimate nucleated cell counts. The data were produced by immunoSEQ multiplex PCR, yet TCRdb's version contains in-frame clones alone and is incomplete. V and J calls and clone size are given by that table; D and trimming were obtained from the DNA. This sample yields about 70,000 clones, of which approximately 86% are seen a single time; less than 15% belongs to the top ten. This CDR3 contains 11 residues. V was shortened by 0 bases and J by 4 bases, with 4 bases between the two germline ends. Germline-derived CDR1 and CDR2 are SQVTM and ANQGSEA.

The receptor was derived from a human donor in a cohort sampled during active COVID-19. V and J are TRBV29-1 and TRBJ2-7, with D unclear. Sequences were obtained from peripheral blood. CDR3 residues: CSVEDHYEQYF. The CDR3 nucleotides read TGCAGCGTTGAAGATCATTACGAGCAGTACTTC.